These T cell receptor beta chains were read from a single sample in a study of PD-1 blockade in classical Hodgkin lymphoma. Libraries were prepared by immunoSEQ multiplex PCR; TCRdb keeps only in-frame clonotypes and omits some of them. This sample yields 25,000 to 35,000 clones, of which roughly 85% are seen a single time; around 2.3% belongs to the top ten. The sample was CD4+ T cells from blood, taken before the fourth cycle of nivolumab. The receptors here all came from a human donor with classical Hodgkin lymphoma. The CDR3 runs from the conserved cysteine through the conserved F or W. D genes are given only for firm matches. Size is stated for part of the rows, as once, few or many counts, or as a class when the clone is expanded.

length: 15; D: TRBD1; size: .; J: TRBJ2-7; V: TRBV11-2; CDR3: CASSRITGVSYEQYF; DNA: TGTGCCAGCAGCCGGATCACAGGGGTCTCCTACGAGCAGTACTTC
length: 16; D: TRBD2; size: once; J: TRBJ2-5; V: TRBV5-5; CDR3: CASSLGLAATQETQYF; DNA: TGTGCCAGCAGCTTGGGGCTAGCGGCTACCCAAGAGACCCAGTACTTC
length: 13; D: .; size: .; J: TRBJ1-2; V: TRBV30; CDR3: CAWSRGGGYGYTF; DNA: TGTGCCTGGAGTCGGGGGGGCGGGTATGGCTACACCTTC
length: 16; D: .; size: .; J: TRBJ2-1; V: TRBV28; CDR3: CASSPMGKRAYNEQFF; DNA: TGTGCCAGCAGTCCGATGGGGAAGAGGGCCTACAATGAGCAGTTCTTC
length: 14; D: .; size: .; J: TRBJ1-1; V: TRBV5-4; CDR3: CASSRDMGRTEAFF; DNA: TGTGCCAGCAGCAGGGACATGGGGCGCACTGAAGCTTTCTTT
length: 14; D: .; size: .; J: TRBJ2-5; V: TRBV5-1; CDR3: CASSRRTTQETQYF; DNA: TGCGCCAGCAGCCGCAGGACTACCCAAGAGACCCAGTACTTC
length: 11; D: .; size: .; J: TRBJ2-5; V: TRBV18; CDR3: CASSHQETQYF; DNA: TGTGCCAGCTCACACCAAGAGACCCAGTACTTC
length: 14; D: .; size: .; J: TRBJ1-3; V: TRBV6-5; CDR3: CASRLLLSGNTIYF; DNA: TGTGCCAGCCGACTCCTCCTCTCTGGAAACACCATATATTTT
length: 16; D: TRBD2; size: .; J: TRBJ2-1; V: TRBV5-8; CDR3: CASSLAGLAGGYEQFF; DNA: TGTGCCAGCAGCTTGGCCGGGCTAGCGGGAGGCTATGAGCAGTTCTTC
length: 20; D: .; size: .; J: TRBJ1-4; V: TRBV2; CDR3: CASSKGRAGIGGRGNEKLFF; DNA: TGTGCCAGCAGTAAAGGAAGAGCAGGGATAGGGGGACGGGGGAATGAAAAACTGTTTTTT
length: 19; D: TRBD1; size: few; J: TRBJ2-1; V: TRBV7-9; CDR3: CASSYRPTGGIPKGNEQFF; DNA: TGTGCCAGCAGCTATCGGCCAACAGGGGGCATCCCAAAGGGTAATGAGCAGTTCTTC
length: 18; D: .; size: few; J: TRBJ2-2; V: TRBV4-2; CDR3: CASSSKPAGSANTGELFF; DNA: TGTGCCAGCAGCTCAAAGCCCGCGGGATCCGCGAACACCGGGGAGCTGTTTTTT
length: 11; D: .; size: .; J: TRBJ1-2; V: TRBV5-1; CDR3: CASSSKQNYTF; DNA: TGCGCCAGCAGCTCAAAACAGAACTACACCTTC
length: 16; D: .; size: .; J: TRBJ1-3; V: TRBV5-1; CDR3: CASSLGPGIAGNTIYF; DNA: TGCGCCAGCAGCTTGGGGCCGGGTATTGCTGGAAACACCATATATTTT
length: 14; D: .; size: .; J: TRBJ2-1; V: TRBV2; CDR3: CASSSGWPQNEQFF; DNA: TGTGCCAGCAGCTCCGGCTGGCCCCAGAATGAGCAGTTCTTC
length: 15; D: .; size: .; J: TRBJ2-3; V: TRBV6-4; CDR3: CASSDDVGPNDTQYF; DNA: TGTGCCAGCAGTGACGATGTGGGGCCGAATGATACGCAGTATTTT
length: 12; D: .; size: once; J: TRBJ2-7; V: TRBV29-1; CDR3: CSVERDNYEQYF; DNA: TGCAGCGTTGAGAGAGATAACTACGAGCAGTACTTC
length: 14; D: .; size: .; J: TRBJ2-3; V: TRBV30; CDR3: CAWNLGGGTDTQYF; DNA: TGTGCCTGGAATCTCGGCGGCGGCACAGATACGCAGTATTTT
length: 15; D: TRBD2; size: .; J: TRBJ2-5; V: TRBV7-2; CDR3: CASSSRSGSQETQYF; DNA: TGTGCCAGCAGCTCACGGAGCGGGAGCCAAGAGACCCAGTACTTC
length: 11; D: .; size: .; J: TRBJ2-7; V: TRBV11-2; CDR3: CASSRQYEQYF; DNA: TGTGCCAGCAGCCGACAGTACGAGCAGTACTTC
length: 13; D: .; size: once; J: TRBJ1-1; V: TRBV5-8; CDR3: CASSLAPNTEAFF; DNA: TGTGCCAGCAGCTTGGCACCGAACACTGAAGCTTTCTTT
length: 17; D: .; size: .; J: TRBJ2-6; V: TRBV28; CDR3: CASSIRVWSSGANVLTF; DNA: TGTGCCAGCAGTATTCGGGTTTGGAGCTCTGGGGCCAACGTCCTGACTTTC
length: 14; D: .; size: .; J: TRBJ2-1; V: TRBV2; CDR3: CASSEAGNRGEQFF; DNA: TGTGCCAGCAGTGAAGCGGGGAACCGAGGCGAGCAGTTCTTC
length: 13; D: .; size: .; J: TRBJ2-1; V: TRBV7-9; CDR3: CASSLPNHREQFF; DNA: TGTGCCAGCAGCCTACCTAACCATAGAGAGCAGTTCTTC
length: 15; D: .; size: .; J: TRBJ1-3; V: TRBV7-6; CDR3: CASGGQPISGNTIYF; DNA: TGTGCCAGCGGCGGACAGCCGATCTCTGGAAACACCATATATTTT
length: 12; D: TRBD2; size: .; J: TRBJ2-1; V: TRBV29-1; CDR3: CSVEREGDEQFF; DNA: TGCAGCGTTGAGCGGGAGGGCGATGAGCAGTTCTTC
length: 14; D: TRBD1; size: .; J: TRBJ2-2; V: TRBV18; CDR3: CASSLKQGTGELFF; DNA: TGTGCCAGCTCACTCAAACAGGGGACCGGGGAGCTGTTTTTT
length: 15; D: .; size: .; J: TRBJ1-4; V: TRBV28; CDR3: CASTPIPLGKEKLFF; DNA: TGTGCCAGCACCCCGATTCCCCTGGGGAAGGAAAAACTGTTTTTT
length: 14; D: .; size: .; J: TRBJ1-4; V: TRBV30; CDR3: CAWGLGGLGEKLFF; DNA: TGTGCCTGGGGTCTGGGGGGTCTGGGTGAAAAACTGTTTTTT
length: 17; D: TRBD1; size: .; J: TRBJ2-7; V: TRBV27; CDR3: CASSWGGGHRGPYEQYF; DNA: TGTGCCAGCAGTTGGGGGGGTGGGCACAGGGGGCCATACGAGCAGTACTTC
length: 20; D: .; size: .; J: TRBJ1-5; V: TRBV10-1; CDR3: CASSMTSPGRAKFGNQPQHF; DNA: TGCGCCAGCAGTATGACCTCGCCGGGCAGGGCGAAGTTTGGCAATCAGCCCCAGCATTTT
length: 17; D: .; size: .; J: TRBJ2-3; V: TRBV7-2; CDR3: CASSLGPGGTSTDTQYF; DNA: TGTGCCAGCAGCTTAGGGCCCGGGGGAACTAGCACAGATACGCAGTATTTT
length: 13; D: .; size: .; J: TRBJ2-5; V: TRBV4-3; CDR3: CASSQNYQETQYF; DNA: TGCGCCAGCAGCCAAAACTACCAAGAGACCCAGTACTTC
length: 12; D: TRBD2; size: .; J: TRBJ2-6; V: TRBV7-2; CDR3: CASSFPGGVLTF; DNA: TGTGCCAGCAGCTTTCCGGGGGGCGTCCTGACTTTC
length: 14; D: .; size: .; J: TRBJ1-1; V: TRBV18; CDR3: CASSPAGANTEAFF; DNA: TGTGCCAGCTCACCAGCAGGGGCGAACACTGAAGCTTTCTTT
length: 17; D: .; size: large; J: TRBJ2-7; V: TRBV19; CDR3: CASSIGLSWQGPDEQYF; DNA: TGTGCCAGTAGTATCGGCCTGAGCTGGCAGGGGCCTGACGAGCAGTACTTC
length: 16; D: TRBD1; size: .; J: TRBJ1-3; V: TRBV5-1; CDR3: CASSLMGQGNGNTIYF; DNA: TGCGCCAGCAGCTTAATGGGACAGGGTAATGGAAACACCATATATTTT
length: 17; D: .; size: .; J: TRBJ2-7; V: TRBV15; CDR3: CATSRDEFATGGREQYF; DNA: TGTGCCACCAGCAGAGATGAGTTCGCGACAGGTGGCCGCGAGCAGTACTTC
length: 14; D: TRBD1; size: .; J: TRBJ2-7; V: TRBV5-4; CDR3: CASSLVQGAYEQYF; DNA: TGTGCCAGCAGCTTGGTACAGGGGGCGTACGAGCAGTACTTC
length: 16; D: TRBD2; size: .; J: TRBJ2-3; V: TRBV7-9; CDR3: CASSRQLAGGVDTQYF; DNA: TGTGCCAGCAGCCGACAACTAGCGGGAGGGGTAGATACGCAGTATTTT
length: 12; D: .; size: .; J: TRBJ2-7; V: TRBV30; CDR3: CAFKGPTYEQYF; DNA: TGTGCCTTCAAAGGACCAACATACGAGCAGTACTTC
length: 14; D: .; size: .; J: TRBJ1-2; V: TRBV6-5; CDR3: CASSETSGTVVYTF; DNA: TGTGCCAGCAGTGAAACTTCCGGGACGGTCGTCTACACCTTC
length: 15; D: .; size: .; J: TRBJ2-4; V: TRBV11-2; CDR3: CASSVQGLGANIQYF; DNA: TGTGCCAGCAGCGTACAGGGATTAGGAGCAAACATTCAGTACTTC
length: 15; D: TRBD2; size: .; J: TRBJ2-7; V: TRBV9; CDR3: CASSARLAGGGEQYF; DNA: TGTGCCAGCAGCGCGAGACTAGCGGGAGGGGGCGAGCAGTACTTC
length: 17; D: .; size: .; J: TRBJ1-2; V: TRBV4-1; CDR3: CASSQDPQRGGNYGYTF; DNA: TGCGCCAGCAGCCAAGATCCTCAGCGGGGGGGGAACTATGGCTACACCTTC
length: 15; D: .; size: .; J: TRBJ1-6; V: TRBV30; CDR3: CAGKFSVSYNSPLHF; DNA: TGTGCCGGAAAATTCAGTGTTTCGTATAATTCACCCCTCCACTTT